The T cell receptor (beta chain) under discussion was sequenced for a study of shared clonotypes between healthy human individuals. Donation came from healthy HIV-negative adults that had no recent acute infections or vaccinations. Extraction of genomic DNA in unsorted samples used about 81 million PBMCs. Trimming stripped 5 bases from V and 2 bases from J, with 10 bases between. The germline CDR1 and CDR2 sequences are MNHNS and SASEGT. The CDR3 covers 14 residues. Profiling relied on immunoSEQ multiplex PCR, and the TCRdb table lists in-frame clones only, not all of them. The repertoire has 400,000 to 600,000 clones, roughly 77% of them found once; the top ten carry about 13%.

Source material: PBMCs. V usage is TRBV6-1 and J usage is TRBJ1-5; D might be TRBD1 (5 bases). The source is a woman aged 35 to 49 in good health. Some clones in this sample may be carry-over from other donors' samples. The CDR3 DNA follows: TGTGCCAGCAGTCCCAGGGCCGGCAATCAGCCCCAGCATTTT. Its translation: CASSPRAGNQPQHF.